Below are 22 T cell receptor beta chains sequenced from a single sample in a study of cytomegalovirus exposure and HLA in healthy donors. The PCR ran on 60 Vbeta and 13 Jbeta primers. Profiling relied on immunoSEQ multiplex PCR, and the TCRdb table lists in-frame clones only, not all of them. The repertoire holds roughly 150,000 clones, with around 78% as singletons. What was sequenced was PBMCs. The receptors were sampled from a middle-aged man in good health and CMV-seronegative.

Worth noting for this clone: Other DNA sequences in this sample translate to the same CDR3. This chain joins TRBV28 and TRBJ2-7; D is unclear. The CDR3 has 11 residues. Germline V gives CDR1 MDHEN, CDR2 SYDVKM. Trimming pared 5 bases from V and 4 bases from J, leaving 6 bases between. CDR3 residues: CASSSFYEQYF. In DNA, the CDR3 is TGTGCCAGCAGTAGCTTTTACGAGCAGTACTTC.

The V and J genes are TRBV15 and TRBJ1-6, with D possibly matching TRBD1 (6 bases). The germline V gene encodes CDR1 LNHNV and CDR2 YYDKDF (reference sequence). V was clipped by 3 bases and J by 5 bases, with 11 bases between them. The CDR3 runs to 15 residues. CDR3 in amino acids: CATSRGRQDNSPLHF. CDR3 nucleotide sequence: TGTGCCACCAGCAGGGGAAGACAGGATAATTCACCCCTCCACTTT.

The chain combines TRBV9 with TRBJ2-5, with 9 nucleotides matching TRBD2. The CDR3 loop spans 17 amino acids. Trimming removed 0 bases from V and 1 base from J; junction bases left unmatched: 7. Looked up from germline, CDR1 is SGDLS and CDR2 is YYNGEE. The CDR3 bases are TGTGCCAGCAGCGTAGGGGTCCTAGCGGGGAGCCAAGAGACCCAGTACTTC. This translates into CASSVGVLAGSQETQYF.

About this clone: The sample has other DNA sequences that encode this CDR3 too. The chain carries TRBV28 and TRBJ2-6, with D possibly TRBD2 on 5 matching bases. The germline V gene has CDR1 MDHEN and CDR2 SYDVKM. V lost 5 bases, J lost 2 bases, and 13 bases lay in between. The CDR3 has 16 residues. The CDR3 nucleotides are TGTGCCAGCAGTCCAGAGGGAAGTCCTGGGGCCAACGTCCTGACTTTC. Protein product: CASSPEGSPGANVLTF. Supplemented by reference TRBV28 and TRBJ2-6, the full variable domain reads DVKVTQSSRYLVKRTGEKVFLECVQDMDHENMFWYRQDPGLGLRLIYFSYDVKMKEKGDIPEGYSVSREKKERFSLILESASTNQTSMYLCASSPEGSPGANVLTFGAGSRLTVL.

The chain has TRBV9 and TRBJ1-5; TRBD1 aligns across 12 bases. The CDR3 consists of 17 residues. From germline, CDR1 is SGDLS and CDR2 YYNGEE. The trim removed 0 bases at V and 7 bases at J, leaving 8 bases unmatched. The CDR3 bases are TGTGCCAGCAGCGTAGGCGGCGGGACAGGGGGCTCCCAGCCCCAGCATTTT. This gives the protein CASSVGGGTGGSQPQHF. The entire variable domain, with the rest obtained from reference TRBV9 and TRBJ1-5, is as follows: DSGVTQTPKHLITATGQRVTLRCSPRSGDLSVYWYQQSLDQGLQFLIQYYNGEERAKGNILERFSAQQFPDLHSELNLSSLELGDSALYFCASSVGGGTGGSQPQHFGDGTRLSIL.

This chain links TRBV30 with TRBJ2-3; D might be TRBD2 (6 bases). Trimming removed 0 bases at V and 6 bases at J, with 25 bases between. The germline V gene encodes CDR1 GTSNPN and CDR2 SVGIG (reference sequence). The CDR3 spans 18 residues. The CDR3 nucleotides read TGTGCCTGGAGTGTACTCTATAAAGCCGGGAGATTGACGGATACGCAGTATTTT. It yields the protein CAWSVLYKAGRLTDTQYF.

CDR3 sequence (DNA): TGTGCCAGCAGGGTGACAGGCACTAAGAACACTGAAGCTTTCTTT. Its protein is CASRVTGTKNTEAFF. V and J are TRBV6-5 and TRBJ1-1; perhaps TRBD1 as D (6 bases). CDR1 is MNHEY and CDR2 is SVGAGI in the germline V gene. The V gene lost 6 bases and the J gene lost 1 base, with 15 bases spanning the gap. The CDR3 covers 15 residues.

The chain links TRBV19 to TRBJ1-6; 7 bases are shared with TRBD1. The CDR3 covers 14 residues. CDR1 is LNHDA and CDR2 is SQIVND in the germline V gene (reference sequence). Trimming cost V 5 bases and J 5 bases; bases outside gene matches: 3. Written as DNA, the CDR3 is TGTGCCAGTAGTGTCACAGGGGATAATTCACCCCTCCACTTT. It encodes CASSVTGDNSPLHF.

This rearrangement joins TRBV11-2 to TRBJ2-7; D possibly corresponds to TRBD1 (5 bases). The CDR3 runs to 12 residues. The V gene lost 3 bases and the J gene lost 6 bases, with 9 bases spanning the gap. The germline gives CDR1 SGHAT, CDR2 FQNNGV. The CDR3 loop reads CASSFGATEQYV. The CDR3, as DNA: TGTGCCAGCAGCTTTGGGGCGACCGAGCAGTACGTC.

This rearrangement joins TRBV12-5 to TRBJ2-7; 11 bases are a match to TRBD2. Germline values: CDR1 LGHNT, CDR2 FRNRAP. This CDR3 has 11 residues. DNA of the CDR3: TGTGATCTAGCGGGAGGTTACGAGCAGTACTTC. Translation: CDLAGGYEQYF. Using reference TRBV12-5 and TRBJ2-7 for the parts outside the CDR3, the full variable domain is DARVTQTPRHKVTEMGQEVTMRCQPILGHNTVFWYRQTMMQGLELLAYFRNRAPLDDSGMPKDRFSAEMPDATLATLKIQPSEPRDSAVYFCDLAGGYEQYFGPGTRLTVT.

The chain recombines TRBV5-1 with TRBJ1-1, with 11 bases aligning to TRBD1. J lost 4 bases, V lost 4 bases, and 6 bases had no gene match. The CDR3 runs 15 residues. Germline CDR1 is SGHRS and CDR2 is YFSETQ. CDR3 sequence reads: CASSRGDRGSTEAFF. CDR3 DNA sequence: TGCGCCAGCAGCCGGGGGGACAGGGGGAGCACTGAAGCTTTCTTT.

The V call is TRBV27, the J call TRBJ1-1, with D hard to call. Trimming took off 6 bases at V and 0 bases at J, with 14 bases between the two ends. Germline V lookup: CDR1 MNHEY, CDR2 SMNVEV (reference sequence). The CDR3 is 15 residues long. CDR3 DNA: TGTGCCAGCAGAAGTAAATACATAATGAACACTGAAGCTTTCTTT. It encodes CASRSKYIMNTEAFF.

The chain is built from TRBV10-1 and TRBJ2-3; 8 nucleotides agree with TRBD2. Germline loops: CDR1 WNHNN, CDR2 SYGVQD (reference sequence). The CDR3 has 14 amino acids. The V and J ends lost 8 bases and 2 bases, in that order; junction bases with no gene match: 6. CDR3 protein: CASSQAGDTDTQYF. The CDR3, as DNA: TGCGCCAGCTCACAAGCGGGAGACACAGATACGCAGTATTTT.

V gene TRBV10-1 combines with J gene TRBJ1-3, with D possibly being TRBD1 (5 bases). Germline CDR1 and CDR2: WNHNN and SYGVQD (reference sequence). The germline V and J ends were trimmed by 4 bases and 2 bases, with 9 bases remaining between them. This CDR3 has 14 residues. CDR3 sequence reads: CASSAGDPGNTIYF. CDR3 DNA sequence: TGCGCCAGCAGTGCGGGGGATCCTGGAAACACCATATATTTT.

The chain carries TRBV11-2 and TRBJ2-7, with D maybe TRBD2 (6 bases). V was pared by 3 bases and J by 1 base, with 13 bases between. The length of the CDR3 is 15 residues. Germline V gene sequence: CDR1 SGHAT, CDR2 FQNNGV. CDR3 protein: CASSFPTGVSYEQYF. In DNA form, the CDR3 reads TGTGCCAGCAGCTTCCCTACGGGGGTGTCCTACGAGCAGTACTTC.

For the CDR3, the DNA is TGTGCCAGCAGCAAACGCGGTACATCCGAGGGACTGTTTTTT. Translation gives CASSKRGTSEGLFF. The chain couples TRBV21-1 to TRBJ1-4. TRBV21-1 is a pseudogene segment. The CDR3 spans 14 residues.

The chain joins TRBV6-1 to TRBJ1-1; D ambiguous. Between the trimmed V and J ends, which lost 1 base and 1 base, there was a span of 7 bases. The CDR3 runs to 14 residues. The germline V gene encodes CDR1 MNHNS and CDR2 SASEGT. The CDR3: CASSEVLGNTEAFF. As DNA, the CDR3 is TGTGCCAGCAGTGAAGTTCTAGGGAACACTGAAGCTTTCTTT.

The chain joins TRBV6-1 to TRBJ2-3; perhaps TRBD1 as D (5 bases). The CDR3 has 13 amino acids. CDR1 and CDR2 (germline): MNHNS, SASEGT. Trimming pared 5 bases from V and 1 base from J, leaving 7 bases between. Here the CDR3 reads CASSLQGTDTQYF. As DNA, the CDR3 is TGTGCCAGCAGTTTACAGGGCACAGATACGCAGTATTTT.

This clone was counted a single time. The CDR3 spells CASSLGGDSGAFF. CDR3 DNA sequence: TGCGCCAGCAGCTTGGGTGGAGACTCGGGGGCTTTCTTT. V is TRBV5-1 and J is TRBJ1-1; D unresolved. This CDR3 comprises 13 residues. The V end lost 0 bases, the J end lost 11 bases, and 14 bases lay between the germline ends. The germline gives CDR1 SGHRS, CDR2 YFSETQ.

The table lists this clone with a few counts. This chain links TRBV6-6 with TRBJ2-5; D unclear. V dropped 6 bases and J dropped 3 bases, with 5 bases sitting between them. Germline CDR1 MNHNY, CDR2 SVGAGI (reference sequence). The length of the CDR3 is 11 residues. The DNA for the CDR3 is TGTGCCAGCAGCCCCAAAGAGACCCAGTACTTC. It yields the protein CASSPKETQYF.

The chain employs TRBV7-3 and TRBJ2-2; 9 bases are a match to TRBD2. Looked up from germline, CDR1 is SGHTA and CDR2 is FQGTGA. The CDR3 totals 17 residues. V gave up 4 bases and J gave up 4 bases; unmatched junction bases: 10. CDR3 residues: CASSSFRAGGLTGELFF. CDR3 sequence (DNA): TGTGCCAGCAGCTCCTTTAGGGCGGGAGGGCTCACCGGGGAGCTGTTTTTT.

The CDR3 bases are TGTGCCAGTAGCCCGGGGGACAGGGGGCCTGGTAATGAAAAACTGTTTTTT. Translation: CASSPGDRGPGNEKLFF. The V and J genes are TRBV19 and TRBJ1-4, with TRBD1 matching over 12 bases. J gave up 4 bases and V 6 bases, and 9 bases lay outside the gene matches. The germline CDR1 and CDR2 sequences are LNHDA and SQIVND (reference sequence). The CDR3 is 17 residues long.